Following are 24 T cell receptor beta chains from one sample sequenced in a study of blood T cell repertoires in COVID-19. Some clones are missing from TCRdb's copy, which holds only in-frame ones; the method was immunoSEQ multiplex PCR. The sample shows 100,000 to 130,000 clones, approximately 70% of them seen only once. What was sequenced was peripheral blood. The receptors stem from a woman aged 40 to 50 with acute or convalescent COVID-19.

CDR3 amino acids: CASSIGQGRTYNSPLHF. The CDR3 DNA is TGTGCCAGTAGTATCGGACAGGGAAGGACCTATAATTCACCCCTCCACTTT. V usage is TRBV19 and J usage is TRBJ1-6; TRBD1 agrees at 8 bases. The CDR3 has 17 amino acids. V gave up 3 bases and J gave up 2 bases; unmatched junction bases: 6. CDR1 is LNHDA, CDR2 SQIVND, per germline (reference sequence).

This clone was counted only a few times. V is TRBV11-2 and J is TRBJ1-6; 9 bases map to TRBD1. From germline, CDR1 is SGHAT and CDR2 FQNNGV. The J segment lost 3 bases and the V segment lost 0 bases, leaving 0 bases of the junction unmatched. CDR3 length: 16 residues. The CDR3 loop is CASSLETGGYNSPLHF. CDR3 DNA sequence: TGTGCCAGCAGCTTAGAGACAGGGGGCTATAATTCACCCCTCCACTTT. Complete variable domain (other parts from reference TRBV11-2 and TRBJ1-6): EAGVAQSPRYKIIEKRQSVAFWCNPISGHATLYWYQQILGQGPKLLIQFQNNGVVDDSQLPKDRFSAERLKGVDSTLKIQPAKLEDSAVYLCASSLETGGYNSPLHFGNGTRLTVT.

The genes are TRBV10-3 and TRBJ1-5; D remains ambiguous. With 8 bases removed from V and 0 bases from J, the gap between germline ends came to 14 bases. This CDR3 has 15 residues. Per the germline V gene, CDR1 is ENHRY and CDR2 is SYGVKD. CDR3 in DNA: TGTGCCATCCGACCGGGAGTTAATAGCAATCAGCCCCAGCATTTT. This translates into CAIRPGVNSNQPQHF.

This chain joins TRBV7-3 and TRBJ1-5; TRBD1 might be the D (5 bases). The CDR3 is made up of 13 amino acids. The germline V gene has CDR1 SGHTA and CDR2 FQGTGA. V was pared by 6 bases and J by 5 bases, with 11 bases between. The CDR3 region is CASSPDRYQPQHF. The CDR3 DNA reads as TGTGCCAGCAGTCCCGACAGATATCAGCCCCAGCATTTT.

The chain combines TRBV19 with TRBJ1-2, with TRBD1 as a possible D gene (6 bases). Germline V gene lookup returns CDR1 LNHDA and CDR2 SQIVND (reference sequence). The CDR3 totals 14 residues. Trimming shortened V by 3 bases and J by 3 bases, and 11 bases separated the two germline ends. CDR3 loop: CASSMISGDYGYTF. CDR3 coding DNA: TGTGCCAGTAGTATGATCTCAGGGGACTATGGCTACACCTTC.

The chain links TRBV7-2 to TRBJ2-7; TRBD2 agrees at 8 bases. CDR1 and CDR2 (germline): SGHTA, FQGNSA. The CDR3 contains 16 residues. The junction had 9 bases not matched to a gene; V was cut back by 5 bases and J by 0 bases. Written as DNA, the CDR3 is TGTGCCAGCAGCCGCGTATTAGCGGGGACCTCCTACGAGCAGTACTTC. Translated: CASSRVLAGTSYEQYF.

This clone was seen only once. The genes are TRBV28 and TRBJ1-5; D not resolved. The CDR3 is made up of 12 amino acids. The germline CDR1 and CDR2 sequences are MDHEN and SYDVKM. Trimming removed 8 bases at V and 0 bases at J, with 5 bases between. The CDR3 sequence is CASLTSNQPQHF. The CDR3 coding sequence is TGTGCCAGCCTAACTAGCAATCAGCCCCAGCATTTT.

The table lists this clone with many counts. The chain links TRBV5-4 to TRBJ2-5; 7 positions agree with TRBD2. V lost 2 bases, J lost 4 bases, and 5 bases stayed unmatched. The CDR3 is 14 residues long. CDR1 is SGHNT and CDR2 is YYREEE in the germline V gene (reference sequence). CDR3 in amino acids: CASSFEREGETQYF. The DNA of the CDR3 is TGTGCCAGCAGCTTTGAAAGGGAGGGAGAGACCCAGTACTTC. Full variable domain (missing parts from reference TRBV5-4 and TRBJ2-5): ETGVTQSPTHLIKTRGQQVTLRCSSQSGHNTVSWYQQALGQGPQFIFQYYREEENGRGNFPPRFSGLQFPNYSSELNVNALELDDSALYLCASSFEREGETQYFGPGTRLLVL.

The gene calls are TRBV15 and TRBJ2-5; D perhaps matches TRBD1 (6 bases). CDR3 length: 16 residues. CDR1 is LNHNV, CDR2 YYDKDF, per germline (reference sequence). V dropped 1 base and J dropped 2 bases, with 14 bases sitting between them. The CDR3 DNA sequence: TGTGCCACCAGCAGAGGGAGAAACAGGGCTCAAGAGACCCAGTACTTC. Protein sequence: CATSRGRNRAQETQYF. The complete variable domain, with remaining parts taken from reference TRBV15 and TRBJ2-5, reads DAMVIQNPRYQVTQFGKPVTLSCSQTLNHNVMYWYQQKSSQAPKLLFHYYDKDFNNEADTPDNFQSRRPNTSFCFLDIRSPGLGDTAMYLCATSRGRNRAQETQYFGPGTRLLVL.

The rearrangement joins TRBV5-8 to TRBJ2-3, with D uncertain. Trimming pared 0 bases from V and 1 base from J, leaving 6 bases between. Per the germline V gene, CDR1 is SGHTS and CDR2 is YDEGEE. The CDR3 runs to 14 residues. Written as DNA, the CDR3 is TGTGCCAGCAGCTTGGACGGAGGCACAGATACGCAGTATTTT. Its protein is CASSLDGGTDTQYF.

This clone was detected only a few times. The J gene is TRBJ1-2, the V gene TRBV5-6; 7 bases map to TRBD1. J lost 4 bases, V lost 0 bases, and 3 bases had no gene match. This CDR3 region has 14 residues. Germline V gene lookup returns CDR1 SGHDT and CDR2 YYEEEE. CDR3 sequence: CASSLAQGSYGYTF. The CDR3 DNA sequence: TGTGCCAGCAGCTTGGCACAGGGGAGCTATGGCTACACCTTC.

The chain carries TRBV13 and TRBJ2-2; TRBD1 matches at 7 bases. The CDR3 has 16 amino acids. Germline V CDR1 and CDR2: PRHDT, FYEKMQ (reference sequence). The junction had 7 bases not matched to a gene; V was cut back by 5 bases and J by 1 base. The CDR3 DNA reads TGTGCCAGCAGCAGACGGGACAGAGTGAACACCGGGGAGCTGTTTTTT. This codes for CASSRRDRVNTGELFF.

V and J are TRBV29-1 and TRBJ1-1; TRBD1 might be the D (6 bases). The CDR3 has 12 residues. V lost 2 bases and J 14 bases, leaving 18 bases between the germline ends. The V gene's germline CDR1 is SQVTM and CDR2 ANQGSEA. CDR3 loop: CSVEYWDTLFFF. CDR3 bases: TGCAGCGTTGAATATTGGGACACCCTTTTCTTCTTT. Looking up the rest from reference TRBV29-1 and TRBJ1-1 gives the full variable domain: SAVISQKPSRDICQRGTSLTIQCQVDSQVTMMFWYRQQPGQSLTLIATANQGSEATYESGFVIDKFPISRPNLTFSTLTVSNMSPEDSSIYLCSVEYWDTLFFFGQGTRLTVV.

This clone showed up just once. The V call is TRBV7-2, the J call TRBJ2-4; D unresolved. The V end lost 5 bases, the J end lost 7 bases, and 12 bases lay between the germline ends. CDR1 and CDR2 (germline): SGHTA, FQGNSA. This CDR3 spans 13 amino acids. CDR3 bases: TGTGCCAGCAGCACGACGTCGGGTAACATTCAGTACTTC. Translation gives CASSTTSGNIQYF.

The chain combines TRBV18 with TRBJ1-6, with TRBD1 as a possible D gene (5 bases). Trimming removed 1 base at V and 7 bases at J, with 11 bases between. Germline loops: CDR1 KGHSH, CDR2 LQKENI. The CDR3 is 15 residues long. This CDR3 reads CASSPLTVGNSPLHF. CDR3 DNA sequence: TGTGCCAGCTCACCACTGACAGTTGGGAATTCACCCCTCCACTTT.

V and J are TRBV6-2 or TRBV6-3 and TRBJ2-4; TRBD2 is a possible D gene (7 bases). This CDR3 is 16 amino acids long. Germline CDR1 and CDR2: MNHEY and SVGEGT. Trimming took off 4 bases at V and 9 bases at J, with 22 bases between the two ends. Here the CDR3 reads CASSSPSRGAFGIQYF. Written as DNA, the CDR3 is TGTGCCAGCAGTTCTCCAAGCCGGGGGGCCTTTGGCATTCAGTACTTC.

The chain joins TRBV19 to TRBJ2-7, with D possibly being TRBD1 (5 bases). V shed 7 bases and J shed 6 bases, with 16 bases lying between them. Germline V gene data show CDR1 as LNHDA and CDR2 as SQIVND (reference sequence). CDR3 size: 13 residues. This CDR3 is CASTGSLTGEQYF. CDR3 bases: TGTGCCAGTACAGGGTCCCTTACGGGCGAGCAGTACTTC.

The sample holds a few counts of this clone. The gene calls are TRBV5-4 and TRBJ2-2, with 9 bases identical to TRBD1. This CDR3 spans 16 amino acids. Per the germline V gene, CDR1 is SGHNT and CDR2 is YYREEE (reference sequence). V shed 3 bases and J 0 bases; nucleotides not matched to a gene: 3. CDR3 DNA: TGTGCCAGCAGCTCGGGACAGGGAACGAACACCGGGGAGCTGTTTTTT. Encoded protein: CASSSGQGTNTGELFF.

The chain recombines TRBV5-1 with TRBJ1-1; D is unresolved. Trimming took 0 bases from V and 1 from J, leaving 7 bases between them. The CDR3 loop spans 14 amino acids. Per germline, CDR1 SGHRS and CDR2 YFSETQ. CDR3 sequence (DNA): TGCGCCAGCAGCTTGGTAGTCGGGAACACTGAAGCTTTCTTT. The encoded protein is CASSLVVGNTEAFF.

The chain joins TRBV2 to TRBJ2-3, with D unresolved. The V end was cut by 3 bases, the J end by 2 bases, with 9 bases between. The CDR3 extends over 14 amino acids. Germline V CDR1 and CDR2: SNHLY, FYNNEI. As DNA, the CDR3 is TGTGCCAGCAGTGAGAGCGAGTCCACAGATACGCAGTATTTT. Translation gives CASSESESTDTQYF.

J is TRBJ1-2 and V is TRBV6-2 or TRBV6-3; 9 nucleotides line up with TRBD1. The CDR3 runs 12 residues. Germline V lookup: CDR1 MNHEY, CDR2 SVGEGT. V shed 5 bases and J 8 bases; nucleotides not matched to a gene: 3. The CDR3 loop reads CASSGQGRGYTF. The CDR3 nucleotides are TGTGCCAGCAGTGGACAGGGGAGAGGCTACACCTTC.

This clone was detected only a few times. V is TRBV10-3 and J is TRBJ1-6, with D possibly TRBD1 on 6 matching bases. V lost 6 bases and J 3 bases, leaving 12 bases between the germline ends. CDR3 length equals 15 residues. The germline V gene encodes CDR1 ENHRY and CDR2 SYGVKD. The CDR3 spells CAIRASQGYNSPLHF. The CDR3 DNA reads as TGTGCCATCAGGGCGTCACAGGGCTATAATTCACCCCTCCACTTT.

The genes are TRBV5-1 and TRBJ2-3; D gene ambiguous. V lost 2 bases and J lost 2, with 9 bases in between. The germline CDR1 and CDR2 sequences are SGHRS and YFSETQ. The CDR3 has 14 amino acids. The CDR3 loop is CASSLQTSTDTQYF. The CDR3 nucleotides are TGCGCCAGCAGCTTACAGACATCCACAGATACGCAGTATTTT.

The chain is built from TRBV10-3 and TRBJ1-1; D may be TRBD1 (6 bases). CDR1 and CDR2 from the germline V gene are ENHRY and SYGVKD. The V end lost 7 bases, the J end lost 3 bases, and 12 bases lay between the germline ends. The CDR3 runs to 13 residues. This CDR3 is CAIKGGPDTEAFF. CDR3 coding DNA: TGTGCCATCAAGGGGGGGCCGGACACTGAAGCTTTCTTT.